The clone carrying this T cell receptor (beta chain) turned up a few times. Its matching antigen is unknown. CDR1 is SGHTA, CDR2 FQGNSA, per germline. Trimming cost V 3 bases and J 2 bases, with 14 bases left between them. The CDR3 covers 16 residues. Pooled together were second doses at about 4 or about 12 weeks. Using immunoSEQ multiplex PCR, the repertoire was profiled, and TCRdb retains in-frame clones only, with some absent. The sample has 50,000 or so clones, around nine tenths seen once. This sample is part of a study of T cell responses to AZD1222 COVID-19 vaccine. Study-level findings and limits: The sample set comprised mostly white British donors with more females, and clonal diversity was possibly underestimated. The number of AZD1222 recipients seropositive at baseline was only 5 to 7.

The rearrangement joins TRBV7-2 to TRBJ1-5, with TRBD1 as a possible D gene (5 bases). The TCR originated in an adult who received the AZD1222 COVID-19 vaccine. Material: peripheral blood, obtained 28 days after the second AZD1222 dose. The CDR3 loop reads CASSFDSVGGNQPQHF. CDR3 DNA sequence: TGTGCCAGCAGCTTCGATTCAGTAGGGGGCAATCAGCCCCAGCATTTT.